This T cell receptor beta chain is from a study of cytomegalovirus exposure and HLA in healthy donors. V was pared by 3 bases and J by 2 bases, with 3 bases of the junction left unmatched. Germline V gene sequence: CDR1 MRHNA, CDR2 SNTAGT. The CDR3 contains 14 residues. The PCR used 60 Vbeta and 13 Jbeta primers. TCRdb's copy holds only in-frame clones and misses some; the assay was immunoSEQ multiplex PCR. The sample includes under 250,000 clones, approximately 82% of them seen just once. Sequencing was carried out using PBMCs. The rearrangement joins TRBV6-4 to TRBJ2-7, with 8 bases matching TRBD2. The sequence derives from a woman aged 50 to 60 in good health and CMV-seropositive. The CDR3 protein is CASSELAEAYEQYF. In nucleotides, the CDR3 is TGTGCCAGCAGTGAACTAGCGGAGGCCTACGAGCAGTACTTC.